The source of this T cell receptor (beta chain) is a study of blood T cell repertoires in COVID-19. The wider study: Spain, Italy and the United States supplied samples that represented acute and convalescent COVID-19. PBMCs, B-cell-depleted T cells, or T cells provided the cDNA or gDNA that made up the material.

Under the authors' procedure: For nucleated cells, counts were estimated from reference gene primer amplification. The repertoire was sequenced with immunoSEQ multiplex PCR; TCRdb's copy has only in-frame clones and lacks some. That table furnishes V, J and clone size, whereas the DNA furnished D and trimming. This table holds fewer than 250,000 clones, more than 75% found once. This CDR3 is built from 16 residues. Germline V gene lookup returns CDR1 SGHAT and CDR2 FQNNGV. Trimming took off 5 bases at V and 1 base at J, with 12 bases between the two ends. The receptor comes from a woman between 55 and 75 years old who had recovered from COVID-19. The rearrangement links TRBV11-2 to TRBJ2-6, with D maybe TRBD1 (5 bases). The specimen sequenced was peripheral blood. The CDR3 reads CASSARQFSGANVLTF. Written as DNA, the CDR3 is TGTGCCAGCAGCGCCCGACAGTTTTCTGGGGCCAACGTCCTGACTTTC.